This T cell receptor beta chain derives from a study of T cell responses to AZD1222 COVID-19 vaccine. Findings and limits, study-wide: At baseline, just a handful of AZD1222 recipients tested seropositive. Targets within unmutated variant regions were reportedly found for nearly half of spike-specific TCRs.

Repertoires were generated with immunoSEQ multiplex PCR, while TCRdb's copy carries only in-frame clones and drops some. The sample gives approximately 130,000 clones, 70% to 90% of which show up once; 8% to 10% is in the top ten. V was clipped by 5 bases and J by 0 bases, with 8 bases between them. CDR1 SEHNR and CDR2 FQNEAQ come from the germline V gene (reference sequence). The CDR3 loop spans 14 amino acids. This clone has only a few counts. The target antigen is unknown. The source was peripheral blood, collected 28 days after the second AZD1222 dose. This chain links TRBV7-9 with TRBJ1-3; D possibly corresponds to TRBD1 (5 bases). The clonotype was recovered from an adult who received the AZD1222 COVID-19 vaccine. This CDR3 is CASSRTSSGNTIYF. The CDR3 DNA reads TGTGCCAGCAGCCGGACAAGCTCTGGAAACACCATATATTTT.